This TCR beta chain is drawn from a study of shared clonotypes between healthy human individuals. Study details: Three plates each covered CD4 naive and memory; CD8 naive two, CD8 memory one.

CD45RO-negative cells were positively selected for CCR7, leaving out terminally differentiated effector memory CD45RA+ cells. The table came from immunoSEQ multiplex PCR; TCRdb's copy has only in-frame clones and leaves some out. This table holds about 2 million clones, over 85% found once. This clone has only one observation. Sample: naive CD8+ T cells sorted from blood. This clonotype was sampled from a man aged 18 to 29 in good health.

The CDR3, as DNA: TGTGCCAGCAGTTCCCTCCGGACCGCAACTAATGAAAAACTGTTTTTT. It specifies CASSSLRTATNEKLFF. The V gene is TRBV28, the J gene TRBJ1-4, with D uncertain. The CDR3 extends over 16 amino acids. CDR1 is MDHEN and CDR2 is SYDVKM in the germline V gene. V was trimmed by 4 bases and J by 0 bases, leaving 12 bases between them. Using reference TRBV28 and TRBJ1-4 for the parts outside the CDR3, the full variable domain is DVKVTQSSRYLVKRTGEKVFLECVQDMDHENMFWYRQDPGLGLRLIYFSYDVKMKEKGDIPEGYSVSREKKERFSLILESASTNQTSMYLCASSSLRTATNEKLFFGSGTQLSVL.